Listed here is a single TCR beta chain. Its antigen remains unknown. The entry originates in a study of Tregs in tolerant kidney transplant recipients. Points from the study as a whole: Few patients were studied, so findings need validation in larger groups. Expanding Tregs on activated donor B cells appeared to best identify donor-specific TCRbeta clones. This study did not directly address biological reproducibility.

Assay: immunoSEQ multiplex PCR; the TCRdb copy retains only in-frame clones and omits some. Among under 300,000 clones listed, 65% to 85% were seen once. The germline V and J ends were trimmed by 5 bases and 3 bases, with 15 bases remaining between them. The germline gives CDR1 MNHEY, CDR2 SVGAGI. CDR3 length equals 15 residues. Unstimulated regulatory T cells (CD4+CD25+CD127-), CD4+CD25- non-regulatory cells, CD4 and CD8 cells were FACS-sorted from thawed PBMCs. The chain joins TRBV6-5 to TRBJ2-3; D is uncertain. Sequenced: CD4+ T cells from blood. The receptor was derived from a human donor in good health. The CDR3 reads CASSPLRASTDTQYF. The CDR3 nucleotides read TGTGCCAGCAGTCCCTTAAGGGCCAGTACAGATACGCAGTATTTT.